This is a list of T cell receptor beta chains from one sample in a study of cytomegalovirus exposure and HLA in healthy donors. Assay used: immunoSEQ multiplex PCR; TCRdb lists only in-frame clones, some missing. The table records 140,000 or so clones, about three quarters of them present only once. Material: PBMCs. These receptors came from a woman in her 30s in good health and CMV-seronegative. Both conserved end residues are trimmed from each CDR3.

CDR3 protein	V gene	J gene
ASSRDSQYNSPLH	TRBV18	TRBJ1-6
ASEGTRKETQY	TRBV2	TRBJ2-5
ASSPPSNAYGYT	TRBV18	TRBJ1-2
ASTLQGGVNTEAF	TRBV19	TRBJ1-1
ASSVAPLGLPGDTQY	TRBV9	TRBJ2-3
SSSLDRVNYGYT	TRBV7-9	TRBJ1-2
AWNQQANYGYT	TRBV30	TRBJ1-2
ASSPTGGRSYEQY	TRBV18	TRBJ2-7
ASSISPGNTEAF	TRBV19	TRBJ1-1
ASSLEPGGGNEQF	TRBV11-2	TRBJ2-1
ATESTAMTEAF	TRBV6-1	TRBJ1-1
TSSQVRRPEYSNQPQH	TRBV1	TRBJ1-5
ASSLGGGGEQY	TRBV11-2	TRBJ2-4
ASSEVQGSGGYT	TRBV6-1	TRBJ1-2
ASSYQKITDTQY	TRBV5-1	TRBJ2-3
AWRRGTSSGNTIY	TRBV30	TRBJ1-3
ASRGTYAGIF	TRBV6-5	TRBJ1-4
ASSLTGLDEQF	TRBV5-4	TRBJ2-1
ASSVGVYNEQF	TRBV9	TRBJ2-1
ASSSTGNSPLH	TRBV7-6	TRBJ1-6